This T cell receptor beta chain appears in the sequencing data of a study of cytomegalovirus exposure and HLA in healthy donors. Study summary: Earlier, about 179 million T cells were analyzed, and 90 million to 140 million unique TCR beta sequences were found among them.

CDR3 length equals 16 residues. Germline-derived CDR1 and CDR2 are SNHLY and FYNNEI. The V end was cut by 5 bases, the J end by 0 bases, with 17 bases between. The PCR was carried out with 60 Vbeta primers and 13 Jbeta primers. Using immunoSEQ multiplex PCR, the repertoire was profiled, and TCRdb retains in-frame clones only, with some absent. This sample has 100,000 to 150,000 clones; 74% occur once, and the top ten carry about 7.3%. The receptor comes from a male donor in good health and CMV-seronegative. The chain uses TRBV2 and TRBJ2-7; D is possibly TRBD2 (5 bases). Sequencing was carried out using PBMCs. CDR3 amino acids: CASSTLTRVDSYEQYF. DNA of the CDR3: TGTGCCAGCAGTACCCTCACTAGGGTAGACTCCTACGAGCAGTACTTC.